The 8 T cell receptor beta chains presented below share a single source sample, sequenced in a study of cytotoxic CD8 clonotypes in ibrutinib-treated CLL. The repertoire was sequenced with immunoSEQ multiplex PCR; TCRdb's copy has only in-frame clones and lacks some. The sample records about 160,000 clones, approximately 80% being singletons. Sequencing used PBMCs, obtained after 24 months of ibrutinib treatment. These receptors originate from a human donor with chronic lymphocytic leukemia.

This clone was counted a single time. The chain is built from TRBV14 and TRBJ2-3; D is ambiguous. V lost 6 bases to trimming and J lost 4 bases, with 14 bases between them. From germline, CDR1 is SGHDN and CDR2 FVKESK. This CDR3 contains 14 residues. In nucleotides, the CDR3 is TGTGCCAGCAGTCGACTCCGGGCGTCAGATACGCAGTATTTT. It translates to CASSRLRASDTQYF.

CDR3 region: CAWEPGNYGYTF. CDR3 nucleotide sequence: TGTGCCTGGGAGCCGGGTAACTATGGCTACACCTTC. The chain combines TRBV30 with TRBJ1-2, with D hard to call. This CDR3 region has 12 residues. V was shortened by 5 bases and J by 1 base, with 8 bases between the two germline ends. Germline CDR1 is GTSNPN and CDR2 is SVGIG (reference sequence). Full variable domain (outside the CDR3, taken from reference TRBV30 and TRBJ1-2): SQTIHQWPATLVQPVGSPLSLECTVEGTSNPNLYWYRQAAGRGLQLLFYSVGIGQISSEVPQNLSASRPQDRQFILSSKKLLLSDSGFYLCAWEPGNYGYTFGSGTRLTVV.

J is TRBJ1-5 and V is TRBV6-1; the match to TRBD1 covers 8 bases. CDR3 size: 14 residues. The ends lost 10 bases at V and 3 bases at J; junction bases unmatched: 8. CDR1 is MNHNS, CDR2 SASEGT, per germline. The CDR3 here is CATLMDRANQPQHF. In DNA, the CDR3 is TGTGCCACCCTTATGGACAGGGCCAATCAGCCCCAGCATTTT.

The chain uses TRBV19 and TRBJ1-5; 10 bases line up with TRBD1. The V and J ends lost 6 bases and 5 bases, in that order; junction bases with no gene match: 7. The CDR3 has 15 residues. Looked up from germline, CDR1 is LNHDA and CDR2 is SQIVND (reference sequence). The CDR3 reads CASSEQTGGHQPQHF. The CDR3 DNA reads TGTGCCAGTAGCGAACAGACAGGGGGCCATCAGCCCCAGCATTTT.

The rearrangement uses TRBV7-2 and TRBJ2-7; 7 positions agree with TRBD1. Germline-derived CDR1 and CDR2 are SGHTA and FQGNSA. V was clipped by 5 bases and J by 6 bases; unmatched bases: 10. CDR3 length equals 14 residues. Here the CDR3 reads CASSPRTGFIEQYF. The CDR3 DNA reads TGTGCCAGCAGCCCCAGGACAGGTTTCATCGAGCAGTACTTC.

The chain combines TRBV29-1 with TRBJ2-7; D is tentatively TRBD1 or TRBD2 (6 bases each). Germline V lookup: CDR1 SQVTM, CDR2 ANQGSEA. This CDR3 is built from 13 residues. Trimming pared 3 bases from V and 6 bases from J, leaving 15 bases between. The CDR3 reads CSVDSGGPLEQYF. In DNA, the CDR3 is TGCAGCGTTGATTCCGGGGGCCCTCTCGAGCAGTACTTC.

V is TRBV11-2 and J is TRBJ1-4; D is undetermined. This CDR3 has 16 residues. Trimming shortened V by 5 bases and J by 0 bases, and 13 bases separated the two germline ends. Germline-derived CDR1 and CDR2 are SGHAT and FQNNGV. CDR3 sequence: CASSQQAHSTNEKLFF. CDR3 DNA: TGTGCCAGCAGCCAACAAGCTCACTCAACTAATGAAAAACTGTTTTTT.

This chain links TRBV6-5 with TRBJ2-3; 7 nucleotides agree with TRBD1. Trimming cost V 4 bases and J 0 bases; bases outside gene matches: 1. Germline assignment: CDR1 MNHEY and CDR2 SVGAGI. This CDR3 is 14 amino acids long. In DNA, the CDR3 is TGTGCCAGCAGTTCAGGGGGAAGCACAGATACGCAGTATTTT. Translation: CASSSGGSTDTQYF.